Listed here is a single T cell receptor beta chain. What it binds is not known. These data come from a study of shared clonotypes between healthy human individuals. On the study more broadly: CD4 naive cells filled three plates per donor, CD4 memory three, CD8 naive two and CD8 memory one. Study conclusions and caveats: Only a few donors were included, so the genetic and exposure-history diversity represented was limited.

The CDR3 spans 18 residues. V gave up 0 bases and J gave up 2 bases; unmatched junction bases: 11. CDR1 MGHRA and CDR2 YSYEKL come from the germline V gene. Repertoires were generated with immunoSEQ multiplex PCR, while TCRdb's copy carries only in-frame clones and drops some. The sample lists around 1.9 million clones, 85% to 95% occurring once. Naive CD8 cells lacked CD45RO and underwent positive selection for CCR7, leaving out terminally differentiated effector memory CD45RA+ cells. The source of this sequence is a man aged 18-30 years in good health. Some clones in this sample may be carry-over from other donors' samples. Sample: naive CD8+ T cells from PBMCs. This sequence joins TRBV4-1 and TRBJ2-5; 8 bases are shared with TRBD2. As DNA, the CDR3 is TGCGCCAGCAGCCAAGAGGGACTAGTGGTAACCCTACAAGAGACCCAGTACTTC. This codes for CASSQEGLVVTLQETQYF.